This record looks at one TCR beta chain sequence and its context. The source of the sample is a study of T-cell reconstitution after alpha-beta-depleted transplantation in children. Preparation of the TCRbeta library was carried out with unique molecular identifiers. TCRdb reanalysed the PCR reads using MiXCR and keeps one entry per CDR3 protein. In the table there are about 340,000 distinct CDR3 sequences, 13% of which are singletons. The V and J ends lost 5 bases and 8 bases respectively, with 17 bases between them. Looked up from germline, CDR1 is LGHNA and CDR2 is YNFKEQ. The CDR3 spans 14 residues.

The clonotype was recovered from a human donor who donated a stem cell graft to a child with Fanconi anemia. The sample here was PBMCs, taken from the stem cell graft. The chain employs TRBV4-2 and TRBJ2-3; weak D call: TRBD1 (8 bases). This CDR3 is CASSTGGARVTQYF. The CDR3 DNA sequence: TGTGCCAGCAGCACAGGGGGGGCTCGGGTTACGCAGTATTTT.